What follows is one T cell receptor beta chain and its context. These data originate in a study of blood T cell repertoires in COVID-19. At the level of the study: There were acute and convalescent COVID-19 samples, and they came from the United States, Italy and Spain. Sample material is recorded as cDNA or gDNA derived from T cells, B-cell-depleted T cells, or PBMCs.

This CDR3 comprises 14 residues. Germline V gives CDR1 ENHRY, CDR2 SYGVKD. After removal of 2 bases from V and 4 bases from J, the junction contained 2 bases not matched to a gene. Per the authors' pipeline: Estimation of nucleated cell counts relied on the amplification of reference gene primers. The repertoire was sequenced with immunoSEQ multiplex PCR; TCRdb's copy has only in-frame clones and lacks some. The V and J calls and clone size are taken from that table; D and trimming were inferred from the DNA. The data show about 250,000 clones, with 85% seen just once and around 6.4% held by the top ten.

The chain links TRBV10-3 to TRBJ2-1; 7 positions agree with TRBD2. Material for sequencing was peripheral blood. This receptor was obtained from an older woman with active or convalescent COVID-19. The CDR3 is CAISEEREYNEQFF. Written as DNA, the CDR3 is TGTGCCATCAGTGAGGAGCGGGAATACAATGAGCAGTTCTTC.